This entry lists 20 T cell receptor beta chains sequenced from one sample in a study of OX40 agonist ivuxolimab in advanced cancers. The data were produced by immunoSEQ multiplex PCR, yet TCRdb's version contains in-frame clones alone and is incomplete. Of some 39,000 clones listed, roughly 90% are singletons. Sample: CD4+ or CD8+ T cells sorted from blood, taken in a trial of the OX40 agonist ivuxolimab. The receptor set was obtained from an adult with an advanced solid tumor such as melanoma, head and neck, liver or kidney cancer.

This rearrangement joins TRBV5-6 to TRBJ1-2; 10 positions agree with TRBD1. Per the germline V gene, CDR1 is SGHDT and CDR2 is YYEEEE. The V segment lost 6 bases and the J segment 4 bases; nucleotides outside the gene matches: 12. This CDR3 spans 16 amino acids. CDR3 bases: TGTGCCAGCACCGTTTTAGGGGACAGGGGCAGCTATGGCTACACCTTC. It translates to CASTVLGDRGSYGYTF.

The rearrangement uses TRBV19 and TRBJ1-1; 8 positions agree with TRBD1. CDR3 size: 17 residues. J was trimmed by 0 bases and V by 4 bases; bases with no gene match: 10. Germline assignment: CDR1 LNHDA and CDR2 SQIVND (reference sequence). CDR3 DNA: TGTGCCAGTAGTACTGGGGGTCGACAGGGGTTGAACACTGAAGCTTTCTTT. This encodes CASSTGGRQGLNTEAFF. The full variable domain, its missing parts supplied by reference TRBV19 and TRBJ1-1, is DGGITQSPKYLFRKEGQNVTLSCEQNLNHDAMYWYRQDPGQGLRLIYYSQIVNDFQKGDIAEGYSVSREKKESFPLTVTSAQKNPTAFYLCASSTGGRQGLNTEAFFGQGTRLTVV.

The CDR3 sequence: CASSLITAGANVLTF. The CDR3 bases are TGCGCCAGCAGCCTTATAACGGCTGGGGCCAACGTCCTGACTTTC. The J gene is TRBJ2-6, the V gene TRBV5-1; D gene unclear. The CDR3 totals 15 residues. Germline V gene lookup returns CDR1 SGHRS and CDR2 YFSETQ. The V and J ends lost 4 bases and 2 bases respectively, with 10 bases between them.

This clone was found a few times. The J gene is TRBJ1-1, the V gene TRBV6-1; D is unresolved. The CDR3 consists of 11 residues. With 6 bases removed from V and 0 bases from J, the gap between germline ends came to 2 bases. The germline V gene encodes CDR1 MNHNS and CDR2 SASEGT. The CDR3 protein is CASRMNTEAFF. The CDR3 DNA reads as TGTGCCAGCAGGATGAACACTGAAGCTTTCTTT.

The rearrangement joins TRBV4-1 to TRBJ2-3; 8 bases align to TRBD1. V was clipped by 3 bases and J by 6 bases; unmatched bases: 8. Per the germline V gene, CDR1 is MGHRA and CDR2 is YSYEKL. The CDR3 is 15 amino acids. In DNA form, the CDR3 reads TGCGCCAGCAGCCACCGGGGACAGGAGGGGGATACGCAGTATTTT. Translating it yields CASSHRGQEGDTQYF.

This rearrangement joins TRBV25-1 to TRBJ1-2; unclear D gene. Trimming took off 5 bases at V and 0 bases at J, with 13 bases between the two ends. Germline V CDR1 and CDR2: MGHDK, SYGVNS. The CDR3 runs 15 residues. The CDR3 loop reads CASSPTGKANYGYTF. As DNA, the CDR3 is TGTGCCAGCAGTCCGACGGGCAAAGCTAACTATGGCTACACCTTC.

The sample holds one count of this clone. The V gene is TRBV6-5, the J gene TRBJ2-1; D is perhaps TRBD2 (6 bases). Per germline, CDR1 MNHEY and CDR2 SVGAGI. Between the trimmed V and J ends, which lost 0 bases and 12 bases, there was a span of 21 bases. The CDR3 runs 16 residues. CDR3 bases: TGTGCCAGCAGTTACTCGAGGAGCGGGCAGAGTATAGGGCAGTTCTTC. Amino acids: CASSYSRSGQSIGQFF.

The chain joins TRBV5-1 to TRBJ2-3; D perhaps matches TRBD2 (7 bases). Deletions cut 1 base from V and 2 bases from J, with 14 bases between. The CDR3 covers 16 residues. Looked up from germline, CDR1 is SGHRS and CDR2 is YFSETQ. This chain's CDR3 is CASSLIAGAPTDTQYF. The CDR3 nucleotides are TGCGCCAGCAGCTTGATTGCGGGGGCCCCCACAGATACGCAGTATTTT.

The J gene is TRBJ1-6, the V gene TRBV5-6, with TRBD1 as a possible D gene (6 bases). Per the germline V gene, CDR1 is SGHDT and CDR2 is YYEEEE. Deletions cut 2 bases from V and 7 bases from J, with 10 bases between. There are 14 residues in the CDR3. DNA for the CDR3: TGTGCCAGCAGCTTTGGACAGCTGAATTCACCCCTCCACTTT. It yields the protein CASSFGQLNSPLHF.

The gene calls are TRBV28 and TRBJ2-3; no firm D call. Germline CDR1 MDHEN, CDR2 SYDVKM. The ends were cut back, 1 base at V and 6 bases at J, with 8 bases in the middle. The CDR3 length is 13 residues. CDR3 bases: TGTGCCAGCAGTTTATCTGGGCTGGATACGCAGTATTTT. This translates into CASSLSGLDTQYF.

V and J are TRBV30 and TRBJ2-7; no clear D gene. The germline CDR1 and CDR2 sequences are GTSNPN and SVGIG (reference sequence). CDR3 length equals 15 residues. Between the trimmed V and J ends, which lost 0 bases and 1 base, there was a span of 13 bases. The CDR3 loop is CAWSVRRQPSYEQYF. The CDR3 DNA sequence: TGTGCCTGGAGTGTACGACGGCAGCCTTCCTACGAGCAGTACTTC.

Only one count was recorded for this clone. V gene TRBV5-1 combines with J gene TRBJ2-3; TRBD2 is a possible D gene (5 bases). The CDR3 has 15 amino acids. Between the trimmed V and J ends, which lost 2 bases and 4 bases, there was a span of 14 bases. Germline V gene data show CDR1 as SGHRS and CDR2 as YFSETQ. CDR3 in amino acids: CASSFLGSSADTQYF. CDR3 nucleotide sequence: TGCGCCAGCAGCTTTCTTGGTAGTAGCGCAGATACGCAGTATTTT.

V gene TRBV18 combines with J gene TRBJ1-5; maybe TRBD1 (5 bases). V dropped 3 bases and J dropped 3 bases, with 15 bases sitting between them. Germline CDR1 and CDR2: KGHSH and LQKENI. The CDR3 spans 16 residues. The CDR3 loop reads CASSPNTGSLNQPQHF. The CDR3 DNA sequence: TGTGCCAGCTCACCTAATACAGGTAGTCTCAATCAGCCCCAGCATTTT.

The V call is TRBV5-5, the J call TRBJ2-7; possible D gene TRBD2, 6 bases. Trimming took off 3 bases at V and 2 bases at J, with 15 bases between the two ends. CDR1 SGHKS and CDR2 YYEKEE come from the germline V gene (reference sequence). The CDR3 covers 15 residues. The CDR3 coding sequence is TGTGCCAGCAGCTCCCCGGGGACTGATCCCTACGAGCAGTACTTC. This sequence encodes CASSSPGTDPYEQYF.

The CDR3 bases are TGTGCCAGCAGAACCCCCGGGACAGGTGTAACTAATGAAAAACTGTTTTTT. It yields the protein CASRTPGTGVTNEKLFF. The chain combines TRBV28 with TRBJ1-4, with 8 bases aligning to TRBD1. Losses at the gene ends were 6 bases for V and 1 base for J; bases not matched to a gene: 10. The CDR3 extends over 17 amino acids. Per the germline V gene, CDR1 is MDHEN and CDR2 is SYDVKM.

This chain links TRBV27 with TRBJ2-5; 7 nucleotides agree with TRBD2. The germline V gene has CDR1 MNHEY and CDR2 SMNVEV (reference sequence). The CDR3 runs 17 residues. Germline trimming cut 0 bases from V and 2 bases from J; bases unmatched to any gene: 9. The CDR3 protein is CASSLSGGSLRQETQYF. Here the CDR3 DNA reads TGTGCCAGCAGTTTATCGGGGGGGTCACTGAGACAAGAGACCCAGTACTTC.

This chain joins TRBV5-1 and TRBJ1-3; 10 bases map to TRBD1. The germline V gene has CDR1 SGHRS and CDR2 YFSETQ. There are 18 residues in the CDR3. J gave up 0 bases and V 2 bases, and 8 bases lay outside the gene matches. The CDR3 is CASSLRPGQGISGNTIYF. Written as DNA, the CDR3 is TGCGCCAGCAGCTTACGACCGGGACAGGGGATCTCTGGAAACACCATATATTTT. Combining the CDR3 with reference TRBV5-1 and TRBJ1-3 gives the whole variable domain KAGVTQTPRYLIKTRGQQVTLSCSPISGHRSVSWYQQTPGQGLQFLFEYFSETQRNKGNFPGRFSGRQFSNSRSEMNVSTLELGDSALYLCASSLRPGQGISGNTIYFGEGSWLTVV.

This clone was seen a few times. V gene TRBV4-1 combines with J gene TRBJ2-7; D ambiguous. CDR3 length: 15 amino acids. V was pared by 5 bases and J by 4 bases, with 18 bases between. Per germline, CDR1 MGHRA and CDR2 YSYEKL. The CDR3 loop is CASSGWTSGVYEQYF. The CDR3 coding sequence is TGCGCCAGCAGCGGGTGGACCTCGGGTGTGTACGAGCAGTACTTC.

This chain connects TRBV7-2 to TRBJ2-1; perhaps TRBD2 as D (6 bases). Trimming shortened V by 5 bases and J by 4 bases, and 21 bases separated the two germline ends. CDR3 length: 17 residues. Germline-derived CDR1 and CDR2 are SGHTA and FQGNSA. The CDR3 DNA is TGTGCCAGCAGCACACGGGACTCCATACAAACTTACAATGAGCAGTTCTTC. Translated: CASSTRDSIQTYNEQFF.

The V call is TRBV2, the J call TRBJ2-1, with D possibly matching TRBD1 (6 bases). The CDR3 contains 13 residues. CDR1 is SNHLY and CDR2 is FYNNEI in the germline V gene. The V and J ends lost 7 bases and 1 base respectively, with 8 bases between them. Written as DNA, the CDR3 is TGTGCCAGCACTCAGGGGTCCTACAATGAGCAGTTCTTC. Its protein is CASTQGSYNEQFF.